This is a list of T cell receptor beta chains from one sample in a study of tumor T cells in aggressive B-cell lymphoma. Sequenced by immunoSEQ multiplex PCR; TCRdb stores in-frame clones only, minus some. The table records fewer than 950 clones, 80% to 85% of them present only once. The specimen sequenced was tumor tissue. The origin of the receptors is an adult with diffuse large B cell lymphoma. Both conserved end residues are part of each CDR3. Expanded clones get a size class; other rows say once, few or many, or leave the size out.

few	TRBV9	TRBJ2-5	CASTSLAGAGETQYF
.	TRBV5-6	.	CASSSIGTGDYEQYF
.	TRBV9	TRBJ2-3	CASSVRTSGTTDTQYF
.	TRBV9	TRBJ1-2	CASSVEAGANYGYTF
.	TRBV9	TRBJ2-1	CASSPNLPGGRVYGNEQFF
.	TRBV6-5	TRBJ1-3	CASSYGGSGNTIYF
.	TRBV4-2	TRBJ1-2	CASSQERTNYGYTF
.	TRBV28	.	CASSHQEGVEQYF
.	TRBV14	TRBJ2-3	CASSQGGRTDTQYF
once	TRBV7-3	TRBJ2-3	CASSLAGNTDTQYF
.	TRBV7-2	TRBJ2-7	CASSLKGGAREQYF
.	TRBV11-1	TRBJ2-5	CASSWGQSVQQYF
.	TRBV19	TRBJ2-7	CASSITTSGVGEQYF
.	TRBV27	TRBJ2-3	CATLSSTDTQYF
.	TRBV7-9	TRBJ2-5	CASSLGQAQETQYF
.	TRBV28	TRBJ2-3	CASRYRGTDTQYF
.	TRBV25-1	TRBJ2-3	CASSVAAGGFTDTQYF
.	TRBV29-1	TRBJ2-7	CSAGLAGPNYEQYF
.	TRBV27	TRBJ2-7	CASSLLGDRGPYEQYF
.	TRBV29-1	TRBJ2-1	CSVEYGGSGNEQFF
few	TRBV6-5	TRBJ1-2	CASTQGDTYGYTF
.	TRBV5-1	TRBJ2-2	CASSSGQIYTGELFF
.	TRBV30	TRBJ2-5	CAWSVAGSGETQYF
few	TRBV7-3	TRBJ1-2	CASSTDRGYGYTF
.	TRBV27	TRBJ2-5	CASSSPGFRLVEQYF
.	TRBV4-1	TRBJ2-7	CASSQLWDSPYEQYF
.	TRBV9	TRBJ2-2	CASSESGRTPRPGELFF
.	TRBV10-1	TRBJ2-1	CASSDSGRGNEQFF
.	TRBV19	TRBJ2-2	CASTHGLAGVTGELFF
.	TRBV27	TRBJ1-3	CASSPRDSADTIYF
.	TRBV28	TRBJ2-3	CASRLIPGQGTDTQYF
.	TRBV27	TRBJ2-7	CASSLRETNYEQYF
.	TRBV28	TRBJ2-7	CASNPTSWGGAGYEQYF
.	TRBV5-4	TRBJ2-7	CASSSVSGAAYEQYF
.	TRBV4-3	TRBJ2-7	CASSSGQGKNYEQYF
.	TRBV19	TRBJ2-7	CASSPRDSPYEQYF
.	TRBV7-8	TRBJ2-2	CASSLDLWRREWGAGELFF
few	TRBV7-9	TRBJ2-4	CASSPTDRPEQYF
.	TRBV5-4	TRBJ2-3	CASSQTDTDTQYF
.	TRBV28	TRBJ2-7	CASSQSTGVREQYF
.	TRBV7-2	TRBJ1-1	CASSLALTGSEYTEAFF
.	TRBV13	TRBJ2-5	CASSSQEPIAGGRETQYF
.	TRBV9	TRBJ2-7	CASSTGQGEEEQYF
.	TRBV11-2	TRBJ2-7	CASSVDRGSDEQYF
.	TRBV18	TRBJ1-2	CASSPRGRENGYTF
.	TRBV6-5	TRBJ2-2	CASSPGLARTGELFF
.	TRBV5-1	TRBJ2-1	CASSLRPGLALYNEQFF
once	TRBV4-1	TRBJ2-1	CASSHGQLINEQFF
.	TRBV11-3	TRBJ1-1	CASSLVQNTEAFF
.	TRBV4-3	TRBJ2-3	CASSQDLGRGHLDTQYF
.	TRBV9	TRBJ1-5	CASSVESSNQPQHF
.	TRBV11-3	TRBJ1-2	CASSPDGDGGYTF
.	TRBV5-5	TRBJ2-7	CASSYREPYEQYF
.	TRBV19	TRBJ2-1	CASSKTSGSYNEQFF
once	TRBV11-2	.	CASSLDRSTDEQYF
.	TRBV4-1	TRBJ2-2	CASSQPRGARSAGGELFF
.	TRBV7-2	TRBJ2-1	CASTPSGARNEQFF
.	TRBV27	TRBJ1-6	CASSLLGTVSSYNSPLHF
once	TRBV4-3	TRBJ1-1	CASSRTGGGAEAFF